This T cell receptor beta chain was identified during a study of cytomegalovirus exposure and HLA in healthy donors. For the study at large: Drawn from HLA-typed donors, approximately 86 million unique TCRs were held in an early data release. Regarding the study as a whole: Usually a TCR sequence was rare, but some public TCRs were found in many donors.

Turning to this clone: Its antigen remains unknown.

The study ran its PCR with 60 Vbeta and 13 Jbeta primers. This table comes from immunoSEQ multiplex PCR, and its TCRdb copy is limited to in-frame clones, with some not included. The table has tens of thousands of clones, roughly 73% seen once. Germline loops: CDR1 SNHLY, CDR2 FYNNEI. Losses at the gene ends were 6 bases for V and 7 bases for J; bases not matched to a gene: 12. CDR3 length: 15 residues. The sequenced sample was PBMCs. The V call is TRBV2, the J call TRBJ2-7, with 10 bases aligning to TRBD2. This clonotype was sampled from a man aged 40-49 years in good health and CMV-seronegative. The CDR3 region is CASRGESGGAREQYF. The CDR3 DNA follows: TGTGCCAGCAGAGGGGAAAGCGGGGGGGCCCGGGAGCAGTACTTC.